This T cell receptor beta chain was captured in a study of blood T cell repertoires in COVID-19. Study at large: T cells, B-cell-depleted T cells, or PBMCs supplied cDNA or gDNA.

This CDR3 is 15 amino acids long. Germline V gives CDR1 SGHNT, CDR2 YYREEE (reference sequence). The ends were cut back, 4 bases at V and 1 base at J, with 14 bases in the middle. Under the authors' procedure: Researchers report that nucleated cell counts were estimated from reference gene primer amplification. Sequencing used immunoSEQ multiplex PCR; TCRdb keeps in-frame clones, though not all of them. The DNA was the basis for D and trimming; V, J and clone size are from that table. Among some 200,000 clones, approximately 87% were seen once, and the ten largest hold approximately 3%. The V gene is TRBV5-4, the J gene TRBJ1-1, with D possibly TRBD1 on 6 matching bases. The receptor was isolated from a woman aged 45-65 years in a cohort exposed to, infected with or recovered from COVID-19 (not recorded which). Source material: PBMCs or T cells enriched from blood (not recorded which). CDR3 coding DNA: TGTGCCAGCAGCGGACCTGTCAGGGGGAACACTGAAGCTTTCTTT. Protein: CASSGPVRGNTEAFF.